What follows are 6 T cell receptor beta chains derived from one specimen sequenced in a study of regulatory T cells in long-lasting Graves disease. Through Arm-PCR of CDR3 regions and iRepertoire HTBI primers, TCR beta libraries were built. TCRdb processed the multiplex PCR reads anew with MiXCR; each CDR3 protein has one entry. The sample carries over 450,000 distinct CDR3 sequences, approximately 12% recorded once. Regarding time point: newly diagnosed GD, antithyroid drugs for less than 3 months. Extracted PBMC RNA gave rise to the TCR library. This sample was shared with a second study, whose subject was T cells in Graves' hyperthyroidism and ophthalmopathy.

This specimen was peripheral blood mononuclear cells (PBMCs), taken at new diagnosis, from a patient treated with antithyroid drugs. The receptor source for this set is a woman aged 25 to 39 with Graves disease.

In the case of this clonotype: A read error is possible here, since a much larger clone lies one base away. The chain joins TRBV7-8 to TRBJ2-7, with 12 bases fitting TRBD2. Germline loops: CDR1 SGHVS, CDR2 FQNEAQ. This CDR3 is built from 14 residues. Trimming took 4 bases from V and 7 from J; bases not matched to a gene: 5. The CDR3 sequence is CASSWTSGDNEQYF. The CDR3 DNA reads TGTGCCAGCAGCTGGACTAGCGGGGACAATGAGCAGTACTTC.

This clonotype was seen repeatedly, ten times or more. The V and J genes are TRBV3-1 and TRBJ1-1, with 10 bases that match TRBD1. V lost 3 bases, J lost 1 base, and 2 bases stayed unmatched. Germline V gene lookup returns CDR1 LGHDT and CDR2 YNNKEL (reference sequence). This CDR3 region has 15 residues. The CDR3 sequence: CASSHWTGGNTEAFF. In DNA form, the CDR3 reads TGTGCCAGCAGCCACTGGACAGGGGGGAACACTGAAGCTTTCTTT.

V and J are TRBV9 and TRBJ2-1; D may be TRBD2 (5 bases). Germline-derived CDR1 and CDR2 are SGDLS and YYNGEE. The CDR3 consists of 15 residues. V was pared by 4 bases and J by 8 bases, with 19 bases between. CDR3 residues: CASSIRAALGDEQFF. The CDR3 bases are TGTGCCAGCAGCATTAGAGCGGCCCTCGGGGATGAGCAGTTCTTC.

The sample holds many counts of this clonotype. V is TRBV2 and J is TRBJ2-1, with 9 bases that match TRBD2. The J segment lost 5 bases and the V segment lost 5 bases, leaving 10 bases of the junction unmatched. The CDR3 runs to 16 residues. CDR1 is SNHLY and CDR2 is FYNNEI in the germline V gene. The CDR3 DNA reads TGTGCCAGCAGTCCCCATAGCGGGAGATATAACAATGAGCAGTTCTTC. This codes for CASSPHSGRYNNEQFF.

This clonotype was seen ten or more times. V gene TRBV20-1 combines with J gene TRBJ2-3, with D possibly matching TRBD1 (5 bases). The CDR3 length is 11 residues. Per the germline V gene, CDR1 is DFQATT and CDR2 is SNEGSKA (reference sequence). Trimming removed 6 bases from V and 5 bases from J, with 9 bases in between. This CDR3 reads CSAQGLDTQYF. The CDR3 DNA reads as TGCAGTGCCCAGGGTTTAGATACGCAGTATTTT.

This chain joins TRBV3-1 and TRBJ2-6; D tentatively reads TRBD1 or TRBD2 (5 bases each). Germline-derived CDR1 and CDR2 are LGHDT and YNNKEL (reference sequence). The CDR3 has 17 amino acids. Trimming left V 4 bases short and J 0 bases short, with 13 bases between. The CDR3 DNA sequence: TGTGCCAGCAGCCCCCTAAAGGGGAGCTCTGGGGCCAACGTCCTGACTTTC. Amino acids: CASSPLKGSSGANVLTF.